This TCR beta chain is from a study of blood T cells in healthy people across ages. Study information: About one barcoded TCR beta cDNA was captured per two T cells.

This CDR3 contains 16 residues. Germline CDR1 is MDHEN and CDR2 is SYDVKM. The table lists this clonotype with a few counts. At one end the junction does not follow the germline gene, possibly because of a read error. For the second PCR, which ran for roughly 6 to 12 cycles, a sample-barcoded 5' primer and a J-beta primer mix were used. Each CDR3 protein is one row after TCRdb ran MiXCR on the 5' RACE reads. The repertoire holds more than 1,000,000 distinct CDR3 sequences, with 25% as singletons. The same specimen was also included in a second study, on T cells of mothers and their children.

The source of this sequence is a girl aged 2 to 9 in good health. V gene TRBV28 combines with J gene TRBJ2-5, with TRBD2 identical over 14 bases. The material sequenced was blood. The CDR3 loop is CASSLSGTSGSKTQCF. CDR3 sequence (DNA): TGTGCCAGCAGTTTGTCCGGGACTAGCGGGAGTAAGACCCAGTGCTTC.